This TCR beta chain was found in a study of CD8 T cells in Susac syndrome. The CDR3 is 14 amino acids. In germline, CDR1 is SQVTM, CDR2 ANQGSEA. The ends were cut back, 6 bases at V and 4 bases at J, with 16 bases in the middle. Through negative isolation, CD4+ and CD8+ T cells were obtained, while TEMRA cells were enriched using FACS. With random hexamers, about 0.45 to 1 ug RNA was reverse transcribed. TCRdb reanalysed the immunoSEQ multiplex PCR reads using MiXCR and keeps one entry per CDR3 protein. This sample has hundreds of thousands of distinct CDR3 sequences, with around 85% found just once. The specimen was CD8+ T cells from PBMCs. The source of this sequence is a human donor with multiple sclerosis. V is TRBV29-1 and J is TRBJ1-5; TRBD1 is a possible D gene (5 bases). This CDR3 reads CSVAGGEGNQPQHF. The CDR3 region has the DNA TGCAGCGTGGCCGGAGGGGAGGGAAATCAGCCCCAGCATTTT.